This T cell receptor (beta chain) is from a study of blood T cell repertoires in COVID-19. About the research overall: Nucleic acid was either cDNA or gDNA, and it came from T cells, B-cell-depleted T cells, or PBMCs.

Libraries were prepared by immunoSEQ multiplex PCR; TCRdb keeps only in-frame clonotypes and omits some of them. This sample has approximately 150,000 clones; around 80% occur once, and the top ten carry around 19%. V was shortened by 0 bases and J by 4 bases, with 10 bases between the two germline ends. This CDR3 has 14 residues. In germline, CDR1 is SGHRS, CDR2 YFSETQ. The origin of this receptor is a woman older than 75 with acute or convalescent COVID-19. The chain links TRBV5-1 to TRBJ1-1; unclear D gene. The sequencing input was peripheral blood. CDR3 sequence: CASSLGRESTEAFF. In DNA, the CDR3 is TGCGCCAGCAGCTTGGGGAGGGAGAGCACTGAAGCTTTCTTT.